Reported below is one T cell receptor (beta chain). Its antigen is as yet unknown. As the CDR3 is not closed by the conserved phenylalanine or tryptophan, this likely results from a read error. The entry originates in a study of regulatory T cells in long-lasting Graves disease. CDR3 regions were amplified by Arm-PCR using iRepertoire HTBI primers to build TCR beta libraries. Each CDR3 protein gets one entry after TCRdb re-called the multiplex PCR reads with MiXCR. The table lists hundreds of thousands of distinct CDR3 sequences, 20% of them singletons, with 7% to 10% in the top ten. As for time point: persistent/refractory GD, antithyroid drugs over 5 years with positive TRAb. PBMC RNA served as the TCR library source. V shed 3 bases and J 2 bases; nucleotides not matched to a gene: 3. This CDR3 is built from 14 residues. The germline gives CDR1 SGHDT, CDR2 YYEEEE. Points from the study as a whole: Persistent-disease Graves' patients showed less TCR diversity than new cases. Favoring TRBV28, TRBJ1-2 and TRBJ2-5 was a feature seen in persistent disease.

The receptor was isolated from a female donor with Graves disease. Sequencing used peripheral blood mononuclear cells (PBMCs), obtained when the disease was refractory, from a patient treated with antithyroid drugs. The V call is TRBV5-6, the J call TRBJ2-5, with TRBD1 matching 8 bases. This CDR3 reads CASSYRTGQETQYS. The CDR3 DNA follows: TGTGCCAGCAGCTATCGGACAGGGCAAGAGACCCAGTACTCC.